This T cell receptor delta chain was profiled in a study of gamma-delta T cells after stem cell transplantation. CDR1 and CDR2 (germline): GEAIGNYY, EKD. The CDR3 has 17 amino acids. Trimming cost V 3 bases and J 0 bases, with 16 bases left between them. TCRdb reprocessed the RT-PCR reads using CATT. The profile covers about 11,000 delta-chain clones, with 38% appearing a single time and 2.5% to 3.5% taken by the ten largest. The sample holds a few counts of this clone. The V call is TRDV2, the J call TRDJ2, with a tentative D call TRDD3 (6 bases). The TCR originated in a human donor. It is not recorded whose cells these are; they may come from a transplant donor. Sample: gamma-delta T cells. In nucleotides, the CDR3 is TGTGCCTGTGACTGGGGGGTACGCCGGGCTTTGACAGCACAACTCTTCTTT. Protein product: CACDWGVRRALTAQLFF.